This note documents a single TCR beta chain sequence. The CDR3 consists of 17 residues. CDR1 and CDR2 from the germline V gene are LGHNA and YSLEER. V lost 4 bases and J lost 0, with 16 bases in between. Original data processing: Quantification of nucleated cells was approximated via reference gene primer amplification. Measured with immunoSEQ multiplex PCR; TCRdb has only the in-frame clones, and not every one. V and J calls and clone size are copied from that table; D and trimming were computed from the DNA. Among roughly 410,000 clones listed, approximately 91% were seen once. The data were obtained in a study of blood T cell repertoires in COVID-19. The overall study: Collection of acute and convalescent COVID-19 samples took place in the United States, Italy and Spain.

The source is a woman aged 35 to 49 with COVID-19, enrolled during active disease. The chain links TRBV4-3 to TRBJ1-3, with D hard to call. Sequenced input: peripheral blood. The CDR3 DNA sequence: TGCGCCAGCAGCCTACAAGCGGGGAGGAACTCTGGAAACACCATATATTTT. Its protein is CASSLQAGRNSGNTIYF.